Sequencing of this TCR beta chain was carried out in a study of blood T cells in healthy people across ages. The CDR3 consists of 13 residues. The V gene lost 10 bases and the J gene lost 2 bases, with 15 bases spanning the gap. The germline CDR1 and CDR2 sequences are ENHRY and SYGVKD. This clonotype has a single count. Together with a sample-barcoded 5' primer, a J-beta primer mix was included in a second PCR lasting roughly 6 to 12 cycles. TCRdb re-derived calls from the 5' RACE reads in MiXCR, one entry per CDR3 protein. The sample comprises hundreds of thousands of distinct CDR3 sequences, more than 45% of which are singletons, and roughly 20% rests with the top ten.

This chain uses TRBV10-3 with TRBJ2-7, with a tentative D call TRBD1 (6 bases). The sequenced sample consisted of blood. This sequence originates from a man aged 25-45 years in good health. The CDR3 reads CATSTGAAYEQYF. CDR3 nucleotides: TGTGCCACCTCGACAGGAGCGGCCTACGAGCAGTACTTC.